The clone carrying this T cell receptor (beta chain) was seen a few times. Its cognate antigen is unknown. This sample was included in a study of Ad26.COV2.S vaccination and SARS-CoV-2 variants. Study-wide results and limits: For non-spike TCRs, breadth in vaccine recipients resembled that in placebo recipients.

Assay: immunoSEQ multiplex PCR; the TCRdb copy retains only in-frame clones and omits some. The sample holds roughly 300,000 clones, less than 90% seen once. The CDR3 length is 15 residues. Germline values: CDR1 LNHDA, CDR2 SQIVND (reference sequence). Trimming took 5 bases from V and 6 from J, leaving 14 bases between them. Specified treatment: around 19 received Ad26.COV2.S at low or high dose, single or two shots; 5 received placebo; per-sample allocation not given. Sample collection was performed on day 63 after the first vaccine or placebo injection. This chain uses TRBV19 with TRBJ1-6; D gene unclear. The TCR was taken from a person aged 18 to 65 who received the Ad26.COV2.S COVID-19 vaccine or a placebo. The sample in question was peripheral blood, obtained in a trial of Ad26.COV2.S vaccine versus placebo. CDR3 amino acids: CASSVGKEVNSPLHF. Here the CDR3 DNA reads TGTGCCAGTAGTGTGGGGAAGGAAGTTAATTCACCCCTCCACTTT.